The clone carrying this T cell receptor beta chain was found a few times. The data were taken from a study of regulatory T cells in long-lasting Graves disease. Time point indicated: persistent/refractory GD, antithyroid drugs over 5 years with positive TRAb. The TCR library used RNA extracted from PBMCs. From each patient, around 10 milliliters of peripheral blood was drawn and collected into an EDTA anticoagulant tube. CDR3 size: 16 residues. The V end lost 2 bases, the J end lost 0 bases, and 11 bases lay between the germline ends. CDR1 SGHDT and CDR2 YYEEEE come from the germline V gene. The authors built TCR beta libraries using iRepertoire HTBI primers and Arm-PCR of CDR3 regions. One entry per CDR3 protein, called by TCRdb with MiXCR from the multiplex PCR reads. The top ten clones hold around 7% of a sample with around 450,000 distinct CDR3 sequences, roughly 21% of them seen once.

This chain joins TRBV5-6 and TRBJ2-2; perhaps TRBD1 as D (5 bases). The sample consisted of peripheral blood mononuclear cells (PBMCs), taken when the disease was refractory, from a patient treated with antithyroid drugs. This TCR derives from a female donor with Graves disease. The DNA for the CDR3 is TGTGCCAGCAGCTTCGGTCAGGGCACGAACACCGGGGAGCTGTTTTTT. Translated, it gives CASSFGQGTNTGELFF.